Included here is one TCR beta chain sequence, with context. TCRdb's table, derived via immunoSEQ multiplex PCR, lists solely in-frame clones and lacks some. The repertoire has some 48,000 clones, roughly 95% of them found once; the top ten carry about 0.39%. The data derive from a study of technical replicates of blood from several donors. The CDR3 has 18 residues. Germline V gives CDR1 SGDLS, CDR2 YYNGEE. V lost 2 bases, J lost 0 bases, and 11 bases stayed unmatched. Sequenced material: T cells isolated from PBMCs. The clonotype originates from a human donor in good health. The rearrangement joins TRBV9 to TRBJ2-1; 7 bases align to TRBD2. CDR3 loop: CASSVRTGSGVSYNEQFF. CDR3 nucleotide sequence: TGTGCCAGCAGCGTCCGGACCGGAAGCGGGGTCTCCTACAATGAGCAGTTCTTC.